This T cell receptor beta chain originates from a study of shared T cell receptors in the human thymus. The ends were cut back, 4 bases at V and 4 bases at J, with 13 bases in the middle. This CDR3 region has 14 residues. CDR1 is MDHEN, CDR2 SYDVKM, per germline. Clones were sequenced by immunoSEQ multiplex PCR, and TCRdb holds only the in-frame ones, with some missing. The sample has roughly 660,000 clones; roughly 90% are singletons. These data were likewise used in another study, on human thymus T cells. That paper adds: Resections from corrective heart surgery supplied the thymus tissue. Apparent bias marked the V and J gene usage of thymic and blood repertoires. Thymic TCR repertoires of unrelated people reportedly overlapped highly.

V is TRBV28 and J is TRBJ1-2; D unclear. This receptor was taken from a boy younger than two with a congenital heart defect. Sequencing was performed on thymocytes. CDR3 residues: CASSSLEIRYGYTF. In nucleotides, the CDR3 is TGTGCCAGCAGTTCCTTGGAGATTCGCTATGGCTACACCTTC.